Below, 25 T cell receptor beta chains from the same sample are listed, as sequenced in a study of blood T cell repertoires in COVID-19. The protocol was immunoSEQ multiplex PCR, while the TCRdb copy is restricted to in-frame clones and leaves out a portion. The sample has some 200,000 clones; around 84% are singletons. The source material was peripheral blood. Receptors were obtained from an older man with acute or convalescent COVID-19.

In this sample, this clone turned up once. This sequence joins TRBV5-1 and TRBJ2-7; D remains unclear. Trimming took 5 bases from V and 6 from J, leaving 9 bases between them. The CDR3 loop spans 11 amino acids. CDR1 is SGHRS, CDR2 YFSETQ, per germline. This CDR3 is CASRYSTEQYF. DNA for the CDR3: TGCGCCAGCAGGTATAGTACCGAGCAGTACTTC.

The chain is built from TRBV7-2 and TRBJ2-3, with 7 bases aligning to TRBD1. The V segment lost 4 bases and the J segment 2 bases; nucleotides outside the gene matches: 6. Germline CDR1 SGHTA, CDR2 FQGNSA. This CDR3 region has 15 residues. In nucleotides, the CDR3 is TGTGCCAGCAGCTCCCGGGACAGCCCCACAGATACGCAGTATTTT. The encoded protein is CASSSRDSPTDTQYF.

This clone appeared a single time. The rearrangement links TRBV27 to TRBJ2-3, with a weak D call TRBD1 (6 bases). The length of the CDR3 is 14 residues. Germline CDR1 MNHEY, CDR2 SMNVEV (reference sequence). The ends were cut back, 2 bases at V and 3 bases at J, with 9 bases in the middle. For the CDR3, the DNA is TGTGCCAGCAGTTTACTACAGGGAACAGATACGCAGTATTTT. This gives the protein CASSLLQGTDTQYF.

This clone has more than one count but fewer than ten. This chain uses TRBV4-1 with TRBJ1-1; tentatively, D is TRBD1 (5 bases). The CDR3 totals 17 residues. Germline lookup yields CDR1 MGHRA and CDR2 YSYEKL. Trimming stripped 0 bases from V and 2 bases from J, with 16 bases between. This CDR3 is CASSQDQTGHLNTEAFF. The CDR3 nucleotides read TGCGCCAGCAGCCAAGATCAAACCGGACACCTTAACACTGAAGCTTTCTTT.

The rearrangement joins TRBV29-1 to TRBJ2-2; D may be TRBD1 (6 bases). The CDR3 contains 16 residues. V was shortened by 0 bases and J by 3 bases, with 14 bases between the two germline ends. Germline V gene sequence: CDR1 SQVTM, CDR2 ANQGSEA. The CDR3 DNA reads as TGCAGCGTTGAAGAGGGGGCCAAGGGGGACACCGGGGAGCTGTTTTTT. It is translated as CSVEEGAKGDTGELFF.

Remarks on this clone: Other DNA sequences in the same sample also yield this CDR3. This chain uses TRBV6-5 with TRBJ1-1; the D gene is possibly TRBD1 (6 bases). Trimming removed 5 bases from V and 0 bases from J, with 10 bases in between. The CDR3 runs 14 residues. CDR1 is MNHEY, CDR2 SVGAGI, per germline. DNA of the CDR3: TGTGCCAGCAGTCTACAGGGCGTGAACACTGAAGCTTTCTTT. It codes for CASSLQGVNTEAFF.

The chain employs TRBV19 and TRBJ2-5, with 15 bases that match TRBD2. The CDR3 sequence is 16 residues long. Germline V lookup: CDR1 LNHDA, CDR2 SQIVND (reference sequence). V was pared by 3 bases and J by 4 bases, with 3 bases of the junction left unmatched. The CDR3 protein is CASSIGLAGGGETQYF. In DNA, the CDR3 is TGTGCCAGTAGTATCGGACTAGCGGGAGGGGGAGAGACCCAGTACTTC.

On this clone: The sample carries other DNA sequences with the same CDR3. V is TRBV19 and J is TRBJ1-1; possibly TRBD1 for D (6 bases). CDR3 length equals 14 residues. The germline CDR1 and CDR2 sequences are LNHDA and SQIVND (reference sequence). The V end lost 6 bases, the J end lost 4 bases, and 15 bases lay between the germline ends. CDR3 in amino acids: CASSAQGDGTEAFF. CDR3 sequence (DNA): TGTGCCAGTAGCGCACAGGGAGATGGCACTGAAGCTTTCTTT.

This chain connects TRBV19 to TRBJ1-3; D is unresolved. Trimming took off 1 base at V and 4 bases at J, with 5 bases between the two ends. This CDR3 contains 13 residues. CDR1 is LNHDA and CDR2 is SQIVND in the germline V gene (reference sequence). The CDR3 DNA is TGTGCCAGTAGTATAGCCACAGGAAACACCATATATTTT. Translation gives CASSIATGNTIYF.

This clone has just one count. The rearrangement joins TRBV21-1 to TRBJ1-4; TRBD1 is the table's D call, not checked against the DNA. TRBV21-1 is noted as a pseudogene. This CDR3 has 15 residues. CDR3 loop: CASSNNDRGSEKLFF. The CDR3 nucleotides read TGTGCCAGCAGCAACAATGACAGGGGGAGTGAAAAACTGTTTTTT.

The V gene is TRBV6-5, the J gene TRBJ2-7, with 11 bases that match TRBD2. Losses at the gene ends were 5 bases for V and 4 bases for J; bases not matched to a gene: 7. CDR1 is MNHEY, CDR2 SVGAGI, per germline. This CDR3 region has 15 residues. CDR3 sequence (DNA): TGTGCCAGCAGTCCCTTAGCGGGGGGGCGGTACGAGCAGTACTTC. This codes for CASSPLAGGRYEQYF.

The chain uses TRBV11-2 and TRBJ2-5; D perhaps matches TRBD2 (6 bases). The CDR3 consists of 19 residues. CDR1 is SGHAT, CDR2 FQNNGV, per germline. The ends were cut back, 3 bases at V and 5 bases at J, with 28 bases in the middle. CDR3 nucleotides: TGTGCCAGCAGCTTGGGGCGTACTTGGGAGAAGACCCGGGAGGAGACCCAGTACTTC. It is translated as CASSLGRTWEKTREETQYF.

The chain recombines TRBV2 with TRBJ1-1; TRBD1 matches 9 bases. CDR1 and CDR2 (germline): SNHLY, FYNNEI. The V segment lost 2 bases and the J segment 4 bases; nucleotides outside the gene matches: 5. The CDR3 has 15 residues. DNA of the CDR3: TGTGCCAGCAGTGAAAGAGGACAGGGGTTCACTGAAGCTTTCTTT. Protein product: CASSERGQGFTEAFF. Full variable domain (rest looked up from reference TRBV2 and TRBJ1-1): EPEVTQTPSHQVTQMGQEVILRCVPISNHLYFYWYRQILGQKVEFLVSFYNNEISEKSEIFDDQFSVERPDGSNFTLKIRSTKLEDSAMYFCASSERGQGFTEAFFGQGTRLTVV.

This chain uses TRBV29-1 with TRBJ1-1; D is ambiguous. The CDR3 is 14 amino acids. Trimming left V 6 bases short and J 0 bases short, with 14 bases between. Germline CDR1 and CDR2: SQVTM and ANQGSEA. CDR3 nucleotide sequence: TGCAGCGTCACAGAGACCTTAATGAACACTGAAGCTTTCTTT. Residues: CSVTETLMNTEAFF.

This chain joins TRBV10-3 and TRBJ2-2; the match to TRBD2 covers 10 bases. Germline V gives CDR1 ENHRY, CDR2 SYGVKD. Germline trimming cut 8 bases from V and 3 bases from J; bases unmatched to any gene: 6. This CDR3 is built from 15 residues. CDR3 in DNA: TGTGCCATCCGGAGCGGGAGGGGCGACACCGGGGAGCTGTTTTTT. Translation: CAIRSGRGDTGELFF.

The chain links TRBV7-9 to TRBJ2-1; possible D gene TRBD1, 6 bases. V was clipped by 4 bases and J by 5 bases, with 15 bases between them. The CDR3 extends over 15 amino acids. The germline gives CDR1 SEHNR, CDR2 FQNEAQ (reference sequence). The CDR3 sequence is CASSYTGRVDNEQFF. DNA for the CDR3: TGTGCCAGCAGCTATACAGGGCGGGTAGACAATGAGCAGTTCTTC.

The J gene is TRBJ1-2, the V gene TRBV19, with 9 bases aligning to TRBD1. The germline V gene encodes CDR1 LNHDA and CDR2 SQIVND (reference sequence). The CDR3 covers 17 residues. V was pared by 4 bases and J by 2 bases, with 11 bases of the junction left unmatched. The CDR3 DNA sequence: TGTGCCAGTAGTAAAACAGGGGGCCCACTAACCAACTATGGCTACACCTTC. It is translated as CASSKTGGPLTNYGYTF.

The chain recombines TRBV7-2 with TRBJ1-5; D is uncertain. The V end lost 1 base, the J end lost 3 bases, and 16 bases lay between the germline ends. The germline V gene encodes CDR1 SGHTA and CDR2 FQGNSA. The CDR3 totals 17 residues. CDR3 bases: TGTGCCAGCAGCTTAGTAGCCACCGCGAGGGACAATCAGCCCCAGCATTTT. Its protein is CASSLVATARDNQPQHF.

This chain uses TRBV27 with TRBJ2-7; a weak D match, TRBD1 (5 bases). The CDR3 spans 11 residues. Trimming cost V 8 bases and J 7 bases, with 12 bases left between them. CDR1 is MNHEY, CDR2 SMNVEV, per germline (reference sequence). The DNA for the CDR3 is TGTGCCAGCGGGGCGCAGGCGGAGCAGTACTTC. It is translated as CASGAQAEQYF.

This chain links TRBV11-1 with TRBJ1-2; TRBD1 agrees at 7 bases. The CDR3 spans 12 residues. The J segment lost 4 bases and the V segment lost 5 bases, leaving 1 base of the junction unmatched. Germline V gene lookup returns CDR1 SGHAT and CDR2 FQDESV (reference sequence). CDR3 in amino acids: CASSRDSYGYTF. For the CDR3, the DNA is TGTGCCAGCAGCAGGGACAGCTATGGCTACACCTTC.

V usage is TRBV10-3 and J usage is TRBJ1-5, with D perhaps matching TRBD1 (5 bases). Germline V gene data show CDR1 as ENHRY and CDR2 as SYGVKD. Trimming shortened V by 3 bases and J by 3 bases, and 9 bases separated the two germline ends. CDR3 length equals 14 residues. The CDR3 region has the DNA TGTGCCATCAGTGAAGACAGCGTCAATCAGCCCCAGCATTTT. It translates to CAISEDSVNQPQHF.

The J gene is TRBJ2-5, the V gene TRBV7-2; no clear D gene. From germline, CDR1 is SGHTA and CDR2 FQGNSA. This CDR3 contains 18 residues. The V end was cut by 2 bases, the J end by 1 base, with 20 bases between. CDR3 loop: CASSLPLIRDQAQETQYF. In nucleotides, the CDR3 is TGTGCCAGCAGCTTACCCCTAATCCGCGACCAGGCCCAAGAGACCCAGTACTTC.

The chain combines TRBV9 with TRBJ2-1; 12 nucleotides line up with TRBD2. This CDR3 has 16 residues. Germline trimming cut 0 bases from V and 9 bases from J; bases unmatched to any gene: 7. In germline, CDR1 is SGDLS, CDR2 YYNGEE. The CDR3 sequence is CASSVALAGGSSEQFF. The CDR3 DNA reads TGTGCCAGCAGCGTAGCACTAGCGGGAGGCTCTAGTGAGCAGTTCTTC.

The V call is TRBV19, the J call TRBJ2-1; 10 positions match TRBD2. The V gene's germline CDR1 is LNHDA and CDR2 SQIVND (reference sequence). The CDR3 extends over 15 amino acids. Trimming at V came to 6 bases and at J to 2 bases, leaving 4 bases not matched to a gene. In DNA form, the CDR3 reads TGTGCCAGTAGCGCTACTAGCGGGACCTACAATGAGCAGTTCTTC. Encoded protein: CASSATSGTYNEQFF.

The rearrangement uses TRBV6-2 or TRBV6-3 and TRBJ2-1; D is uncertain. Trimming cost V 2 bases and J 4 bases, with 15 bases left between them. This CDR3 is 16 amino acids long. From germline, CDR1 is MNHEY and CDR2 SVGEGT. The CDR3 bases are TGTGCCAGCAGTTACCCCAGTCGAGCAGGATACAATGAGCAGTTCTTC. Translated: CASSYPSRAGYNEQFF.